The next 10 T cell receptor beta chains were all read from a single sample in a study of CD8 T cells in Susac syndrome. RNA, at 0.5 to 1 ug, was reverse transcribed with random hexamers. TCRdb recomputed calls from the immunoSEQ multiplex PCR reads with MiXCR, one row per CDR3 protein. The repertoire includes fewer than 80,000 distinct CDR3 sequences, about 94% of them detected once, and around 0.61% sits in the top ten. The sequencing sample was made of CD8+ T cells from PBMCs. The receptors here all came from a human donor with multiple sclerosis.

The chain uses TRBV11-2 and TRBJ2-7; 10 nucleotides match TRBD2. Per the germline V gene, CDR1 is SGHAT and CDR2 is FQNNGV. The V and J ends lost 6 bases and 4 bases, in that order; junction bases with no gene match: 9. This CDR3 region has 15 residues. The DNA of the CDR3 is TGTGCCAGCAGGTTCACTGGGACTAGCGTTTACGAGCAGTACTTC. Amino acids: CASRFTGTSVYEQYF.

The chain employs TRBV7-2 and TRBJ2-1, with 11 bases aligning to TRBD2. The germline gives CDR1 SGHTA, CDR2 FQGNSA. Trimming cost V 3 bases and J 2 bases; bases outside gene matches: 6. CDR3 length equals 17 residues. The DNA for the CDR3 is TGTGCCAGCAGCTTGCCACCTAGCGGGGGGCCCTACAATGAGCAGTTCTTC. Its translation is CASSLPPSGGPYNEQFF.

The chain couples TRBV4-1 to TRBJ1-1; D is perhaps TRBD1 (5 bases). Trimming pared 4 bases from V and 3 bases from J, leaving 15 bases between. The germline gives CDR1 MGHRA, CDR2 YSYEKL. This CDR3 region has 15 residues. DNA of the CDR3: TGCGCCAGCAGCCTGTTCCGGGACGAATACACTGAAGCTTTCTTT. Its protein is CASSLFRDEYTEAFF.

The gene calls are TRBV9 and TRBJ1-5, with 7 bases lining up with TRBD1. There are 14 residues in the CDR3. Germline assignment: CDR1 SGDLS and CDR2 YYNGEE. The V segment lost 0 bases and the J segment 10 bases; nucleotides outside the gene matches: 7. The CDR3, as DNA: TGTGCCAGCAGCGTAGACAGGGGTTTTCACCCCCAGCATTTT. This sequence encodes CASSVDRGFHPQHF.

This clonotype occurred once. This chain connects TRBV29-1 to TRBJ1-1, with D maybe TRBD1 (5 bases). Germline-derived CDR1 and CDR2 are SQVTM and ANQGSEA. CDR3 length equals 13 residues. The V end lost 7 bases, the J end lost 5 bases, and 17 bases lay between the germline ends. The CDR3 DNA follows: TGCAGCGCCCCTCCCCAGGGTCATACTGAAGCTTTCTTT. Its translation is CSAPPQGHTEAFF.

The CDR3 DNA reads as TGTGCCAGCAGTAACCCACTCCGCTATGGCTACACCTTC. As protein: CASSNPLRYGYTF. The chain joins TRBV7-9 to TRBJ1-2; D is undetermined. There are 13 residues in the CDR3. Germline loops: CDR1 SEHNR, CDR2 FQNEAQ (reference sequence). V gave up 6 bases and J gave up 4 bases, with 12 bases separating them. The whole variable domain, remainder taken from reference TRBV7-9 and TRBJ1-2, is DTGVSQNPRHKITKRGQNVTFRCDPISEHNRLYWYRQTLGQGPEFLTYFQNEAQLEKSRLLSDRFSAERPKGSFSTLEIQRTEQGDSAMYLCASSNPLRYGYTFGSGTRLTVV.

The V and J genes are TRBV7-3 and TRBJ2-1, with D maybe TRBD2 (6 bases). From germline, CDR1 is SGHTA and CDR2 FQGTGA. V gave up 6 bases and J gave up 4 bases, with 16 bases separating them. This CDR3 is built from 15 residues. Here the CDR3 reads CASSRPGLGYNEQFF. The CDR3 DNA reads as TGTGCCAGCAGTCGACCGGGACTTGGATACAATGAGCAGTTCTTC.

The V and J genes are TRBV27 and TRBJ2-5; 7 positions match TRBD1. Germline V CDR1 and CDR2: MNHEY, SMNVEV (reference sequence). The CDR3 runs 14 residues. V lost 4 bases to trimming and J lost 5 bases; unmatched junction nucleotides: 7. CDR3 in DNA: TGTGCCAGCAGTTCCTGGACAGGCGGGGAGACCCAGTACTTC. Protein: CASSSWTGGETQYF.

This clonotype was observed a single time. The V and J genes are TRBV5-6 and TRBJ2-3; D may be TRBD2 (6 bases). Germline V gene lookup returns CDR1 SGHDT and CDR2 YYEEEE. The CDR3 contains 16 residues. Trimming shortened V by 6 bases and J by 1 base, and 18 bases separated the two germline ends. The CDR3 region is CASMGRREGGTDTQYF. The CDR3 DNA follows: TGTGCCAGCATGGGGAGGCGGGAAGGGGGCACAGATACGCAGTATTTT.

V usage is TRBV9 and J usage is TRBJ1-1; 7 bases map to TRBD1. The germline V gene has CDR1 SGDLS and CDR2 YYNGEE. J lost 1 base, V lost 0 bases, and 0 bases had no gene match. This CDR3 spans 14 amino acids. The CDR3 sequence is CASSVGTGNTEAFF. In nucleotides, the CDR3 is TGTGCCAGCAGCGTAGGGACAGGGAACACTGAAGCTTTCTTT.